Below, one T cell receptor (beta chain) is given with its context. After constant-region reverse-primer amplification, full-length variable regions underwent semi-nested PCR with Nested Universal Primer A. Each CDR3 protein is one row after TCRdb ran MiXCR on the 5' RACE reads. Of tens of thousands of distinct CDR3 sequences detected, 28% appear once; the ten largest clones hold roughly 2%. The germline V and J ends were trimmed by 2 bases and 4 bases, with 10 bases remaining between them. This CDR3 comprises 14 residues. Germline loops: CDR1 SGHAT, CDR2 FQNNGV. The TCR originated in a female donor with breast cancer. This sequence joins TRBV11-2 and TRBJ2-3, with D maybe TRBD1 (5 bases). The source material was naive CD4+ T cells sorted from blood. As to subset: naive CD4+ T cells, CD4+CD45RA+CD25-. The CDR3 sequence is CASSLLQDADTQYF. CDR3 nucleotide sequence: TGTGCCAGCAGCTTACTACAGGATGCAGATACGCAGTATTTT.